One TCR beta chain is described in this entry. This clonotype has at least ten counts. Its antigen is currently not known. No base quality information exists; no much larger clone differs at one position. Taken from the germline V gene, the CDR1 and CDR2 loops are WSHSY and SAAADI. At the junction V is shortened by 7 bases and J by 7 bases, with 10 bases in between. Measured from the cysteine to the phenylalanine, the CDR3 is 12 residues long. Only the CDR3 portion is preserved as DNA: 36 bases, with reading frame beginning at the first base. These data belong to a study of T cells in Graves' hyperthyroidism and ophthalmopathy (dated by TCRdb to the late 2010s). About the investigation overall: Peripheral blood samples were taken at initial diagnosis, before any treatment was given. TCR V-J signatures able to tell the groups apart were searched for in a discovery cohort of more than 90 patients, of whom 40 to 45 had Graves' ophthalmopathy and around 57 had stable Graves' hyperthyroidism. Whether ophthalmopathy could be predicted prospectively was tested in an independent validation cohort made up of 18 to 20 hyperthyroidism patients plus 17 patients who later progressed to ophthalmopathy. The approximately 100 discovery patients were randomly divided into training and test sets at a 7:3 ratio. The study also compared thyroid tissue and blood T-cell repertoires from a handful of Graves' hyperthyroidism patients. After sampling, hyperthyroidism patients received methimazole starting at 30 mg daily, and ophthalmopathy patients received high-dose intravenous methylprednisolone. The paper reports TCR Vbeta CDR3 sequencing of some 140 peripheral blood samples: around 45 ophthalmopathy, some 80 hyperthyroidism and approximately 17 progressor patients. Overall study results and their limits: Sample size was not statistically predetermined, and blinding of investigators to group allocation was not performed. In cross-validation, a model built on a 13 V-J signature told ophthalmopathy apart from stable hyperthyroidism with about 90% sensitivity and approximately 84% specificity, and in testing the same model reached 80%/75%. In validation, the model predicted progression to ophthalmopathy with around 71% sensitivity and 72.22% specificity, a median of about 6 months before onset. Most expanded thyroid clonotypes (frequency above 0.001) were also detected in blood, suggesting blood repertoires may reflect thyroid immune responses.

A patient counted as having stable Graves' hyperthyroidism if no progression to ophthalmopathy occurred over 18 months of follow-up. Hyperthyroidism patients were newly diagnosed, had a disease duration of under 2 months, and were aged 18 to 65 years. The study excluded patients with uncontrolled infections, other autoimmune diseases, pregnancy or lactation. Diagnoses were based on clinical symptoms, serum thyroxine and TRAb, thyroid ultrasound and orbital computed tomography. PBMCs were isolated from about 9 ml of fresh peripheral blood by Ficoll-Paque density gradient centrifugation. Total RNA was extracted with Trizol reagent, and quality was checked on an Agilent 2100 Bioanalyzer. The TCR beta CDR3 regions were amplified from the RNA transcripts. For the first round of RT-PCR on the TCR CDR3, the HTBI primer set was used together with the Qiagen OneStep RT-PCR kit. Libraries were constructed in a second round of multiplex PCR, after which size selection and purification were carried out. The libraries were sequenced on an Illumina HiSeq2000 using paired-end 100 bp reads. Per the source publication's procedure: Raw data were processed with SOAPnuke, discarding reads with adapters, uncalled bases, mean Phred below 15, or no exact constant-primer or identifier match. COPE v1.2.5 was used to merge high-quality paired reads, and clonotypes were defined as unique nucleotide sequences. MiTCR v1.1 was used to align the clonotypes against IMGT TRBV, TRBD and TRBJ reference segments. The analysis was restricted to V-J combinations with a frequency above 0.0001, which together covered roughly 99% of the repertoires. The TCS score was defined as F50 (clonal expansion) divided by E x V (chaos), with BLOSUM62-based TCRdist calculated between CDR3 peptides within each V-J. Welch's t-statistics and random forest reduced just over 500 V-J features to roughly 13, which were used in a naive Bayes classifier (R e1071). TCRdb reprocessing: public reads trimmed at Q25 with fastp, clones called with MiXCR, in-frame beta chains kept. Identical CDR3 protein sequences are pooled into one entry, listed with their most common genes and DNA. These V and J calls are TCRdb output, not the study's own analysis. The sample records around 520,000 distinct CDR3 sequences, 14% of which are singletons. In total, the top ten clones hold approximately 14% of the sample.

This receptor was obtained from a woman aged 40 to 50 with Graves' hyperthyroidism. The chain employs TRBV10-2 and TRBJ2-2; the D gene assignment is ambiguous. Material for sequencing was blood. The nucleotide sequence reads TGCGCCAGCAATTCTCCTGGCGGGGAGCTGTTTTTT. Its amino acids are CASNSPGGELFF.